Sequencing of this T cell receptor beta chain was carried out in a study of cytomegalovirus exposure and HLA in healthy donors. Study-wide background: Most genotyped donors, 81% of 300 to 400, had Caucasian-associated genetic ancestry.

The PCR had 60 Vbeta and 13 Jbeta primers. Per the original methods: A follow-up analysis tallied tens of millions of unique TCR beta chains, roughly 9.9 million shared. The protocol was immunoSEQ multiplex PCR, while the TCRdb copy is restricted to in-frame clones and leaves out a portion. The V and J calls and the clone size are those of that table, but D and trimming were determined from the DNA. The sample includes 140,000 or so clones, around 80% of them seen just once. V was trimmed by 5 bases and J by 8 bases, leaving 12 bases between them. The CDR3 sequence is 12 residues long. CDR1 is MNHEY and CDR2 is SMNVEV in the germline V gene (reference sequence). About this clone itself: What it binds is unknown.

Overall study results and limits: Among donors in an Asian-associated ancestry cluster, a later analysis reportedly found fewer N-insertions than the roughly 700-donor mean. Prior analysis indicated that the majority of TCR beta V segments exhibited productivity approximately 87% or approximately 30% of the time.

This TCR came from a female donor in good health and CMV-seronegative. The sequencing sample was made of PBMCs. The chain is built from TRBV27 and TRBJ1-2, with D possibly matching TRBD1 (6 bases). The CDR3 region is CASSLTGRGYTF. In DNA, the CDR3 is TGTGCCAGCAGTCTTACAGGGAGAGGCTACACCTTC.